This TCR beta chain was profiled in a study of blood T cell repertoires in COVID-19. The V gene end was trimmed by 5 bases and the J gene end by 5 bases; junction bases not matched to a gene: 13. Germline CDR1 and CDR2: SEHNR and FQNEAQ (reference sequence). This CDR3 has 16 residues. Original methodology: Using reference gene primer amplification, nucleated cell counts were estimated. The protocol was immunoSEQ multiplex PCR, while the TCRdb copy is restricted to in-frame clones and leaves out a portion. Clone size and the V and J calls come from that table; the DNA yielded D and trimming. The profile shows 150,000 to 200,000 clones, roughly 82% of them singletons.

The J gene is TRBJ2-3, the V gene TRBV7-9; 7 bases fit TRBD1. The sample consisted of peripheral blood. This receptor was identified in a middle-aged woman with COVID-19, enrolled during active disease. The CDR3 sequence: CASSRTTSTGRDTQYF. CDR3 nucleotides: TGTGCCAGCAGCCGGACGACCTCGACAGGGCGAGATACGCAGTATTTT.